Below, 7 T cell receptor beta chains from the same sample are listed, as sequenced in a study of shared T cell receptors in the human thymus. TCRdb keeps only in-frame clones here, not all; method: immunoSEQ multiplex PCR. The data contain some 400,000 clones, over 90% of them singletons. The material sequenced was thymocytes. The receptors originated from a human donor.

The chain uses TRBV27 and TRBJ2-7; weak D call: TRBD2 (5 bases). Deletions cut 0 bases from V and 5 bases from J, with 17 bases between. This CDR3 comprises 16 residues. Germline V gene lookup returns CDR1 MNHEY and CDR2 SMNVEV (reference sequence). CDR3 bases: TGTGCCAGCAGTTTATCCAATCGACCGAGAGGGAACGAGCAGTACTTC. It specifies CASSLSNRPRGNEQYF.

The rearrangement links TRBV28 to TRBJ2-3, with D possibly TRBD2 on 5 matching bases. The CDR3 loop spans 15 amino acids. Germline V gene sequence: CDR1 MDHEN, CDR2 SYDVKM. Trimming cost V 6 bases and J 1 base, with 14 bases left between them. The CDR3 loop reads CASSSKDSGTDTQYF. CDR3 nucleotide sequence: TGTGCCAGCAGCTCAAAGGACTCCGGCACAGATACGCAGTATTTT.

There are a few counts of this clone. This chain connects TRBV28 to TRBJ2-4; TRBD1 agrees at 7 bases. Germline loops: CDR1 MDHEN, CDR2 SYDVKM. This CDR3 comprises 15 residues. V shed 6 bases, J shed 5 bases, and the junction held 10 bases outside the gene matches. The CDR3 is CASRKPATGQNIQYF. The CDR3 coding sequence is TGTGCCAGCAGAAAGCCCGCGACAGGGCAAAACATTCAGTACTTC.

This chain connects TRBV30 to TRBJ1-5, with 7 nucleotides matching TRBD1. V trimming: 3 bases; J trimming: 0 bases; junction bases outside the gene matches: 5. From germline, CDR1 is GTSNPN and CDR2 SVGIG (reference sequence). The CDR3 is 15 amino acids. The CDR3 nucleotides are TGTGCCTGGAGGGACAGGACAACTAGCAATCAGCCCCAGCATTTT. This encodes CAWRDRTTSNQPQHF.

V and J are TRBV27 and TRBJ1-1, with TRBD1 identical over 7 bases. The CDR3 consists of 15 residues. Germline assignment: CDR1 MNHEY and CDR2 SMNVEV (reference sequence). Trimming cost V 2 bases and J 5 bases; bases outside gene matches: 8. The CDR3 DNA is TGTGCCAGCAGTTTAAACTCAGGGGGTAGGACTGAAGCTTTCTTT. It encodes CASSLNSGGRTEAFF.

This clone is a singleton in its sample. CDR3 DNA sequence: TGTGCCAGCAGTTACAACCGGGACTTGGGCGAGCAGTACTTC. As protein: CASSYNRDLGEQYF. The chain couples TRBV6-5 to TRBJ2-7; perhaps TRBD2 as D (6 bases). The germline V gene encodes CDR1 MNHEY and CDR2 SVGAGI. The CDR3 runs 14 residues. Trimming cost V 2 bases and J 6 bases, with 14 bases left between them.

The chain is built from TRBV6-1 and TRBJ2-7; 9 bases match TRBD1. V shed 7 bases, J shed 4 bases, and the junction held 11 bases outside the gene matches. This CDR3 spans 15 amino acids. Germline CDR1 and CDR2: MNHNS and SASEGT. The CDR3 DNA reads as TGTGCCAGCACTCCCGGGACAGGGAAAATATACGAGCAGTACTTC. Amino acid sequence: CASTPGTGKIYEQYF.